This TCR beta chain was sequenced in a study of CD8 T cells in Susac syndrome. Random hexamers were used to reverse transcribe 0.5 to 1 ug of RNA. TCRdb fed the immunoSEQ multiplex PCR reads into MiXCR, producing one record per CDR3 protein. The repertoire holds about 440,000 distinct CDR3 sequences, with around 85% as singletons. High-throughput TCR beta sequencing covered peripheral CD8+ and CD4+ T cells. The multiple sclerosis controls were treatment-naive patients with relapsing-remitting disease that was stable or active. Study-level results: The number of individuals included in the study's TCR sequencing and HLA analysis was acknowledged as relatively small.

This CDR3 is 15 amino acids long. Trimming stripped 0 bases from V and 4 bases from J, with 12 bases between. CDR1 SNHLY and CDR2 FYNNEI come from the germline V gene. About this clonotype itself: The antigen is not known.

This chain connects TRBV2 to TRBJ1-2; D is unresolved. The source is a human donor with multiple sclerosis. What was sequenced was CD8+ T cells from PBMCs. CDR3 sequence (DNA): TGTGCCAGCAGTGAAGCGCTGACGGGAGGCTATGGCTACACCTTC. Its protein product is CASSEALTGGYGYTF.